This is a list of T cell receptor beta chains from one sample in a study of breast tumors, draining lymph nodes, adjacent tissues. Using its own MiXCR run on the multiplex PCR reads, TCRdb lists one record per CDR3 protein. The table shows around 250,000 distinct CDR3 sequences, with less than 40% occurring only once. The sequenced sample consisted of axillary lymph node tissue. These receptors were taken from a female donor with breast cancer. Some clones in this sample may be carry-over from other donors' samples. CDR3s include the opening cysteine and the closing phenylalanine or tryptophan. D genes are given only for firm matches. Rows may omit the clone size; those that give it use once, few, many or a size class.

J: TRBJ2-2
D: TRBD1
V: TRBV2
size: many
CDR3: CASRAQGAGELFF
DNA: TGTGCCAGCAGGGCACAGGGGGCCGGGGAGCTGTTTTTT

J: TRBJ2-4
D: TRBD2
V: TRBV19
size: NA
CDR3: CASSRVAGGRDIQYF
DNA: TGTGCCAGTAGTAGAGTAGCGGGGGGCCGGGACATTCAGTACTTC

J: TRBJ1-5
D: NA
V: TRBV7-2
size: NA
CDR3: CASSLAGGGIDTQHF
DNA: TGTGCCAGCAGCTTAGCCGGGGGGGGGATAGATACGCAGCATTTT

J: TRBJ2-1
D: NA
V: TRBV10-3
size: once
CDR3: CASREGGLCEQFF
DNA: TGTGCCAGCAGGGAGGGGGGGCTCTGTGAGCAGTTCTTC

J: TRBJ1-5
D: NA
V: TRBV11-2
size: once
CDR3: CASSSLGDGTEDDQPQHF
DNA: TGTGCCAGCAGCTCCTTAGGGGATGGGACGGAAGACGATCAGCCCCAGCATTTT

J: TRBJ1-1
D: NA
V: TRBV19
size: NA
CDR3: CASAKDMNTEAFF
DNA: TGTGCCAGCGCAAAAGATATGAACACTGAAGCTTTCTTT

J: TRBJ2-3
D: TRBD2
V: TRBV20-1
size: NA
CDR3: CSAEAGTSAGITDTQYF
DNA: TGCAGTGCTGAGGCCGGGACTAGCGCGGGGATCACAGATACGCAGTATTTT

J: TRBJ1-1
D: NA
V: TRBV24-1
size: few
CDR3: CATIGPGEVFF
DNA: TGTGCCACAATAGGACCGGGCGAGGTTTTCTTT

J: TRBJ2-3
D: TRBD1
V: TRBV28
size: many
CDR3: CASSDAGTGKNTQYF
DNA: TGTGCCAGCAGCGACGCAGGGACAGGGAAAAATACGCAGTATTTT

J: TRBJ2-7
D: NA
V: TRBV20-1
size: many
CDR3: CSAGGRGRDEQYF
DNA: TGCAGTGCCGGGGGGCGTGGCAGGGACGAGCAGTACTTC

J: TRBJ1-2
D: NA
V: TRBV9
size: NA
CDR3: CASSGRGGFNYDSTF
DNA: TGTGCCAGCAGCGGGCGAGGGGGGTTTAACTATGACTCCACCTTC

J: TRBJ2-2
D: NA
V: TRBV6-5
size: NA
CDR3: CASSGTSTNTGELFF
DNA: TGTGCCAGCAGTGGGACATCTACGAACACCGGGGAGCTGTTTTTT

J: TRBJ2-2
D: NA
V: TRBV6-6
size: many
CDR3: CASSTQGGAARSRNTGELFF
DNA: TGTGCCAGCAGTACTCAGGGGGGTGCAGCGCGATCTAGAAACACCGGGGAGCTGTTTTTT

J: TRBJ2-3
D: TRBD2
V: TRBV20-1
size: many
CDR3: CSARDLSLAGEDTQYF
DNA: TGCAGTGCTAGAGATCTGTCCCTAGCGGGAGAGGATACGCAGTATTTT

J: TRBJ2-5
D: TRBD1
V: TRBV7-9
size: many
CDR3: CASSQEWGQQETQYF
DNA: TGTGCCAGCAGCCAAGAATGGGGACAGCAAGAGACCCAGTACTTC

J: TRBJ2-7
D: NA
V: TRBV12-3/TRBV12-4
size: many
CDR3: CASRLALVDEQYF
DNA: TGTGCCAGCAGGTTGGCTCTCGTCGACGAGCAGTACTTC

J: TRBJ2-7
D: TRBD2
V: TRBV5-4
size: NA
CDR3: CASSPRGAYEQYF
DNA: TGTGCCAGCAGCCCGCGGGGGGCGTACGAGCAGTACTTC

J: TRBJ2-5
D: TRBD1
V: TRBV19
size: many
CDR3: CASSPLGQGGEETQYF
DNA: TGTGCCAGTAGTCCCCTGGGACAGGGTGGAGAAGAGACCCAGTACTTC

J: TRBJ2-2
D: TRBD1
V: TRBV4-1
size: many
CDR3: CASSQKTGVRTGELFF
DNA: TGCGCCAGCAGCCAGAAAACAGGGGTTCGCACCGGGGAGCTGTTTTTT

J: TRBJ2-1
D: TRBD2
V: TRBV20-1
size: NA
CDR3: CSAGTSGGFNEQFF
DNA: TGCAGTGCTGGGACTAGCGGGGGGTTCAATGAGCAGTTCTTC

J: TRBJ1-2
D: NA
V: TRBV6-5
size: NA
CDR3: CASSHDTKRSYTF
DNA: TGTGCCAGCAGCCACGACACCAAAAGGAGCTACACCTTC

J: TRBJ1-5
D: TRBD1
V: TRBV6-2/TRBV6-3
size: NA
CDR3: CASGDRENQPQHF
DNA: TGTGCCAGCGGAGACAGGGAAAATCAGCCCCAGCATTTT

J: TRBJ2-1
D: TRBD1
V: TRBV24-1
size: many
CDR3: CATSDPGTGNNEQFF
DNA: TGTGCCACCAGTGACCCCGGGACAGGTAACAATGAGCAGTTCTTC

J: TRBJ1-2
D: NA
V: TRBV30
size: many
CDR3: CAWSVRRSRRGYTF
DNA: TGTGCCTGGAGTGTACGACGGTCCCGTAGAGGCTACACCTTC

J: TRBJ2-1
D: NA
V: TRBV11-2
size: many
CDR3: CASSWEAGVDYNEQFF
DNA: TGTGCCAGCAGCTGGGAGGCAGGGGTTGACTACAATGAGCAGTTCTTC

J: TRBJ2-3
D: NA
V: TRBV20-1
size: many
CDR3: CSARGRSTDTQYF
DNA: TGCAGTGCTAGGGGACGGAGCACAGATACGCAGTATTTT

J: TRBJ1-2
D: NA
V: TRBV20-1
size: many
CDR3: CSASPGNMGGYTF
DNA: TGCAGTGCTAGTCCAGGGAACATGGGAGGCTACACCTTC

J: TRBJ1-4
D: NA
V: TRBV4-2
size: NA
CDR3: CASSQGLREKLFF
DNA: TGTGCCAGCAGCCAGGGGTTGAGGGAAAAACTGTTTTTT

J: TRBJ2-3
D: TRBD2
V: TRBV6-2/TRBV6-3
size: many
CDR3: CASSYSRGTAATQYF
DNA: TGTGCCAGCAGTTACTCGCGGGGGACCGCGGCTACGCAGTATTTT

J: TRBJ2-7
D: TRBD2
V: TRBV11-2
size: many
CDR3: CASSWSGGPYEQYF
DNA: TGTGCCAGCAGTTGGAGCGGGGGCCCATACGAGCAGTACTTC

J: TRBJ2-3
D: NA
V: TRBV12-3/TRBV12-4
size: NA
CDR3: CASSQQPSGDTQYF
DNA: TGTGCCAGCAGTCAACAGCCAAGCGGAGATACGCAGTATTTT

J: TRBJ1-4
D: NA
V: TRBV15
size: many
CDR3: CATSREGSEKLSF
DNA: TGTGCCACCAGCAGAGAAGGGAGTGAAAAACTGTCTTTT

J: TRBJ1-4
D: NA
V: TRBV2
size: NA
CDR3: CASSGGWDEKLFF
DNA: TGTGCCAGCAGTGGGGGGTGGGATGAAAAACTGTTTTTT

J: TRBJ2-1
D: NA
V: TRBV7-2
size: many
CDR3: CASSLKTNEQFF
DNA: TGTGCCAGCAGCTTAAAAACGAATGAGCAGTTCTTC

J: TRBJ2-7
D: TRBD2
V: TRBV4-1
size: many
CDR3: CASSQSAGGTYEQYF
DNA: TGCGCCAGCAGCCAAAGTGCGGGAGGTACCTACGAGCAGTACTTC

J: TRBJ2-7
D: NA
V: TRBV4-2
size: many
CDR3: CASSQEGVPSYEQYF
DNA: TGTGCCAGCAGCCAAGAAGGAGTGCCGTCCTACGAGCAGTACTTC

J: TRBJ1-2
D: TRBD1
V: TRBV25-1
size: NA
CDR3: CARVRTGQGYTF
DNA: TGTGCTAGAGTCCGGACAGGGCAAGGCTACACCTTC

J: TRBJ2-5
D: NA
V: TRBV4-1
size: NA
CDR3: CASSLQERKGF
DNA: TGCGCCAGCAGCCTCCAGGAGCGTAAGGGCTTC

J: TRBJ2-5
D: NA
V: TRBV2
size: once
CDR3: CASSERGENQPQYF
DNA: TGTGCCAGCAGTGAAAGAGGGGAGAATCAGCCCCAGTACTTC

J: TRBJ2-1
D: NA
V: TRBV5-1
size: NA
CDR3: CASSSSGEQFF
DNA: TGCGCCAGCAGCTCGAGCGGGGAGCAGTTCTTC

J: TRBJ1-2
D: TRBD1
V: TRBV20-1
size: NA
CDR3: CSVDRGNYGSTF
DNA: TGCAGTGTAGACAGGGGGAACTATGGCTCCACCTTC

J: TRBJ2-7
D: TRBD1
V: TRBV29-1
size: many
CDR3: CSGRQGWEQYF
DNA: TGCAGCGGACGACAGGGTTGGGAGCAGTACTTC

J: TRBJ2-3
D: NA
V: TRBV10-3
size: NA
CDR3: CATARSGAWGQVTDTQYF
DNA: TGTGCCACCGCACGAAGCGGGGCATGGGGACAGGTCACAGATACGCAGTATTTT

J: TRBJ1-6
D: NA
V: TRBV15
size: many
CDR3: CATSREAGKNSPLHF
DNA: TGTGCCACCAGCAGAGAGGCAGGGAAAAATTCACCCCTCCACTTT